The 27 T cell receptor beta chains in this list originate from one sample, sequenced in a study of T cell responses to AZD1222 COVID-19 vaccine. The method was immunoSEQ multiplex PCR; TCRdb's version includes in-frame clones alone and lacks a portion of them. There are about 77,000 clones in the sample; more than 90% occur only once, and roughly 5% lies in the top ten. This sample comprised peripheral blood, obtained 28 days after the second AZD1222 dose. The receptors were gathered from an adult who received the AZD1222 COVID-19 vaccine.

The gene calls are TRBV15 and TRBJ1-2, with D perhaps TRBD1 (5 bases). The germline gives CDR1 LNHNV, CDR2 YYDKDF (reference sequence). The CDR3 length is 16 residues. Trimming took 0 bases from V and 7 from J, leaving 18 bases between them. DNA for the CDR3: TGTGCCACCAGCAGAGAGGTGGAGGGGCAGGGCAGTGGCTACACCTTC. Its protein is CATSREVEGQGSGYTF.

J is TRBJ1-4 and V is TRBV12-3 or TRBV12-4; D remains unclear. There are 11 residues in the CDR3. With 5 bases removed from V and 8 bases from J, the gap between germline ends came to 6 bases. The CDR3 reads CASSPSEKLFF. Written as DNA, the CDR3 is TGTGCCAGCAGTCCCTCCGAAAAACTGTTTTTT.

V gene TRBV12-3 or TRBV12-4 combines with J gene TRBJ2-2; the D is unclear. V was cut by 5 bases and J by 4 bases, with 8 bases left in between. The CDR3 covers 13 residues. The chain's CDR3 is CASSGRATGELFF. CDR3 in DNA: TGTGCCAGCAGTGGTAGAGCCACCGGGGAGCTGTTTTTT.

The chain joins TRBV30 to TRBJ1-4, with D hard to call. The V gene lost 0 bases and the J gene lost 1 base, with 9 bases spanning the gap. The CDR3 contains 15 residues. Germline CDR1 GTSNPN, CDR2 SVGIG (reference sequence). Written as DNA, the CDR3 is TGTGCCTGGAGTGTATTCCGGGGAACTAATGAAAAACTGTTTTTT. Translation: CAWSVFRGTNEKLFF.

The rearrangement joins TRBV20-1 to TRBJ1-1; weak D call: TRBD1 (5 bases). CDR1 is DFQATT and CDR2 is SNEGSKA in the germline V gene (reference sequence). V gave up 2 bases and J gave up 10 bases, with 11 bases separating them. The CDR3 totals 11 residues. The DNA of the CDR3 is TGCAGTGCTAGATGGGGGGTCACAGCTTTCTTT. Translated, it gives CSARWGVTAFF.

V gene TRBV5-4 combines with J gene TRBJ1-1; D remains ambiguous. Per the germline V gene, CDR1 is SGHNT and CDR2 is YYREEE (reference sequence). V lost 4 bases and J 4 bases, leaving 11 bases between the germline ends. The CDR3 covers 13 residues. The CDR3 here is CASSQDSPTEAFF. The DNA of the CDR3 is TGTGCCAGCAGCCAGGATAGCCCCACTGAAGCTTTCTTT.

This sequence joins TRBV5-5 and TRBJ2-7; 9 nucleotides match TRBD2. Germline V gene lookup returns CDR1 SGHKS and CDR2 YYEKEE (reference sequence). The ends lost 0 bases at V and 3 bases at J; junction bases unmatched: 13. CDR3 length: 18 residues. CDR3 protein: CASSLGLAEPPRYYEQYF. The CDR3 nucleotides read TGTGCCAGCAGCTTGGGACTAGCGGAACCCCCTCGCTACTACGAGCAGTACTTC.

This chain links TRBV5-1 with TRBJ2-2, with 12 bases aligning to TRBD2. Germline V gene sequence: CDR1 SGHRS, CDR2 YFSETQ. This CDR3 is built from 18 residues. The ends lost 0 bases at V and 6 bases at J; junction bases unmatched: 9. CDR3 bases: TGCGCCAGCAGCTTGGACGTGATGACTAGCGGGAGCCCCGGGGAGCTGTTTTTT. Protein sequence: CASSLDVMTSGSPGELFF.

This clone was recorded once. V and J are TRBV10-3 and TRBJ1-3; no definite D call. V lost 7 bases and J lost 4, with 14 bases in between. The CDR3 has 14 amino acids. The germline CDR1 and CDR2 sequences are ENHRY and SYGVKD. This CDR3 reads CAIKSDQVGNTIYF. The DNA for the CDR3 is TGTGCCATCAAGAGTGATCAAGTAGGAAACACCATATATTTT.

V is TRBV7-2 and J is TRBJ1-5, with 8 bases aligning to TRBD1. CDR3 size: 16 residues. Per germline, CDR1 SGHTA and CDR2 FQGNSA. J lost 7 bases, V lost 5 bases, and 13 bases had no gene match. The CDR3 sequence is CASSPFGQGRGQPQHF. The CDR3, as DNA: TGTGCCAGCAGCCCCTTTGGACAGGGAAGAGGCCAGCCCCAGCATTTT.

The chain is built from TRBV9 and TRBJ1-5; TRBD1 aligns across 10 bases. Trimming cost V 1 base and J 3 bases; bases outside gene matches: 4. Germline lookup yields CDR1 SGDLS and CDR2 YYNGEE. The CDR3 covers 16 residues. DNA for the CDR3: TGTGCCAGCAGCGTAAGACAGGGGGCTGTCAATCAGCCCCAGCATTTT. Translating it yields CASSVRQGAVNQPQHF.

The rearrangement uses TRBV30 and TRBJ2-3; tentatively, D is TRBD2 (5 bases). Germline CDR1 is GTSNPN and CDR2 is SVGIG (reference sequence). The CDR3 spans 13 residues. V was clipped by 0 bases and J by 8 bases, with 12 bases between them. CDR3 nucleotides: TGTGCCTGGAGTGTATCGGACGCGGGTACGCAGTATTTT. The encoded protein is CAWSVSDAGTQYF.

This chain uses TRBV19 with TRBJ1-1; TRBD1 is a possible D gene (5 bases). The CDR3 length is 15 residues. The germline gives CDR1 LNHDA, CDR2 SQIVND (reference sequence). Trimming stripped 0 bases from V and 1 base from J, with 9 bases between. CDR3 protein: CASSIEPGPNTEAFF. CDR3 coding DNA: TGTGCCAGTAGTATAGAGCCAGGGCCGAACACTGAAGCTTTCTTT.

This chain links TRBV9 with TRBJ1-4, with 8 bases matching TRBD1. The V and J ends lost 4 bases and 5 bases, in that order; junction bases with no gene match: 16. This CDR3 comprises 18 residues. Per germline, CDR1 SGDLS and CDR2 YYNGEE. The CDR3 sequence is CASSTPTGGPFGNEKLFF. CDR3 sequence (DNA): TGTGCCAGCAGCACACCTACAGGGGGTCCCTTCGGGAATGAAAAACTGTTTTTT.

The V call is TRBV5-5, the J call TRBJ1-2; D not certain. This CDR3 has 13 amino acids. CDR1 is SGHKS and CDR2 is YYEKEE in the germline V gene (reference sequence). V lost 3 bases to trimming and J lost 8 bases, with 14 bases between them. The CDR3 protein is CASSSGGSYGYTF. The CDR3 nucleotides read TGTGCCAGCAGCTCGGGAGGGTCCTACGGCTACACCTTC.

The chain links TRBV27 to TRBJ1-6; the D is unclear. This CDR3 contains 13 residues. Germline CDR1 reads MNHEY; CDR2 reads SMNVEV (reference sequence). The V end was cut by 5 bases, the J end by 6 bases, with 8 bases between. In DNA, the CDR3 is TGTGCCAGCAGTCGCACATCTAATTCACCCCTCCACTTT. It translates to CASSRTSNSPLHF.

V gene TRBV19 combines with J gene TRBJ2-3; 10 bases match TRBD2. This CDR3 has 15 residues. Germline loops: CDR1 LNHDA, CDR2 SQIVND (reference sequence). V shed 7 bases, J shed 1 base, and the junction held 5 bases outside the gene matches. CDR3 sequence (DNA): TGTGCCAGTAACCCTAGCGGGAGTGGCACAGATACGCAGTATTTT. It encodes CASNPSGSGTDTQYF.

V gene TRBV3-1 (or the pseudogene TRBV3-2) combines with J gene TRBJ2-7, with 10 positions matching TRBD2. Germline V gene sequence: CDR1 LGHDT, CDR2 YNNKEL (reference sequence). The CDR3 consists of 13 residues. V shed 2 bases and J 12 bases; nucleotides not matched to a gene: 7. In nucleotides, the CDR3 is TGTGCCAGCAGCCAAAACCTAGCGGGAGCCCCGTACTTC. Translation gives CASSQNLAGAPYF.

This chain uses TRBV4-1 with TRBJ1-1; a weak D match, TRBD1 (6 bases). In germline, CDR1 is MGHRA, CDR2 YSYEKL. CDR3 length: 13 residues. The V gene lost 3 bases and the J gene lost 3 bases, with 8 bases spanning the gap. In DNA, the CDR3 is TGCGCCAGCAGCCAGAGGGGGGACACTGAAGCTTTCTTT. Its protein is CASSQRGDTEAFF.

The genes are TRBV19 and TRBJ2-2; D gene uncertain. The CDR3 has 15 residues. CDR1 LNHDA and CDR2 SQIVND come from the germline V gene (reference sequence). Trimming pared 0 bases from V and 1 base from J, leaving 6 bases between. The CDR3 spells CASSIEHQNTGELFF. CDR3 bases: TGTGCCAGTAGTATAGAGCACCAGAACACCGGGGAGCTGTTTTTT.

The J gene is TRBJ2-4, the V gene TRBV28; tentative D call: TRBD2 (6 bases). Looked up from germline, CDR1 is MDHEN and CDR2 is SYDVKM. CDR3 length equals 13 residues. The V gene lost 3 bases and the J gene lost 3 bases, with 6 bases spanning the gap. The CDR3 region has the DNA TGTGCCAGCAGTTTGGAGGGCAAAAACATTCAGTACTTC. Translation gives CASSLEGKNIQYF.

Of note for this clone: At the DNA level, this CDR3 is encoded by other sequences in the same sample as well. This sequence joins TRBV19 and TRBJ2-1; TRBD2 aligns across 15 bases. V was pared by 2 bases and J by 8 bases, with 1 base of the junction left unmatched. CDR3 length: 15 amino acids. Germline V gives CDR1 LNHDA, CDR2 SQIVND (reference sequence). In nucleotides, the CDR3 is TGTGCCAGTAGTATAAGGACTAGCGGGAGGGATGAGCAGTTCTTC. This codes for CASSIRTSGRDEQFF. Variable domain in full (rest from reference TRBV19 and TRBJ2-1): DGGITQSPKYLFRKEGQNVTLSCEQNLNHDAMYWYRQDPGQGLRLIYYSQIVNDFQKGDIAEGYSVSREKKESFPLTVTSAQKNPTAFYLCASSIRTSGRDEQFFGPGTRLTVL.

The chain uses TRBV27 and TRBJ2-2; 8 bases align to TRBD2. The V and J ends lost 5 bases and 4 bases, in that order; junction bases with no gene match: 6. The germline V gene encodes CDR1 MNHEY and CDR2 SMNVEV (reference sequence). This CDR3 is built from 15 residues. CDR3 sequence reads: CASSGNSGTTGELFF. DNA of the CDR3: TGTGCCAGCAGTGGAAATAGCGGGACCACCGGGGAGCTGTTTTTT.

This chain joins TRBV4-3 and TRBJ2-1, with 8 bases lining up with TRBD2. J was trimmed by 4 bases and V by 4 bases; bases with no gene match: 9. This CDR3 comprises 16 residues. Germline loops: CDR1 LGHNA, CDR2 YSLEER. The CDR3 region has the DNA TGCGCCAGCAGCCCGGAAACGGGGGGGAATTACAATGAGCAGTTCTTC. This encodes CASSPETGGNYNEQFF.

As DNA, the CDR3 is TGTGCCAGCGGGGGGTTATGGGAAAAACTGTTTTTT. It translates to CASGGLWEKLFF. V and J are TRBV28 and TRBJ1-4; possible D gene TRBD1, 5 bases. Germline V gene sequence: CDR1 MDHEN, CDR2 SYDVKM. The CDR3 is 12 residues long. The V and J ends lost 8 bases and 8 bases respectively, with 12 bases between them. Together with reference TRBV28 and TRBJ1-4, the CDR3 gives the full variable domain: DVKVTQSSRYLVKRTGEKVFLECVQDMDHENMFWYRQDPGLGLRLIYFSYDVKMKEKGDIPEGYSVSREKKERFSLILESASTNQTSMYLCASGGLWEKLFFGSGTQLSVL.

V gene TRBV9 combines with J gene TRBJ2-1; tentatively, D is TRBD2 (7 bases). The CDR3 spans 12 residues. V gave up 4 bases and J gave up 12 bases, with 14 bases separating them. The germline V gene encodes CDR1 SGDLS and CDR2 YYNGEE. The CDR3 here is CASSRGPSGQFF. Written as DNA, the CDR3 is TGTGCCAGCAGCCGGGGGCCTAGCGGGCAGTTCTTC. The full variable domain, completed using reference TRBV9 and TRBJ2-1, is DSGVTQTPKHLITATGQRVTLRCSPRSGDLSVYWYQQSLDQGLQFLIQYYNGEERAKGNILERFSAQQFPDLHSELNLSSLELGDSALYFCASSRGPSGQFFGPGTRLTVL.

J is TRBJ2-2 and V is TRBV9; 12 bases are shared with TRBD2. This CDR3 contains 17 residues. V lost 5 bases, J lost 0 bases, and 5 bases stayed unmatched. CDR1 is SGDLS and CDR2 is YYNGEE in the germline V gene. The CDR3: CASSVTSGSANTGELFF. CDR3 DNA: TGTGCCAGCAGTGTGACTAGCGGGAGCGCGAACACCGGGGAGCTGTTTTTT.